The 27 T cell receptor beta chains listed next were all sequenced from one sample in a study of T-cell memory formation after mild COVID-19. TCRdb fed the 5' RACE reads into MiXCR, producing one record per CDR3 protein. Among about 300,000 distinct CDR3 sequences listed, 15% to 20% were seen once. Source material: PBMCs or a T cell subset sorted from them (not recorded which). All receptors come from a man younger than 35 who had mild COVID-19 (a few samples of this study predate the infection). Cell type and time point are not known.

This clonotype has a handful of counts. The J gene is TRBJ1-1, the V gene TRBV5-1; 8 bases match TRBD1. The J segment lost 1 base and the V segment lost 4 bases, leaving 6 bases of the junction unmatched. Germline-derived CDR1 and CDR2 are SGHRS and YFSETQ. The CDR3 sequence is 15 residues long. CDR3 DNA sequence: TGCGCCAGCAGCGCAGGGACAGGAAAGAACACTGAAGCTTTCTTT. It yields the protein CASSAGTGKNTEAFF.

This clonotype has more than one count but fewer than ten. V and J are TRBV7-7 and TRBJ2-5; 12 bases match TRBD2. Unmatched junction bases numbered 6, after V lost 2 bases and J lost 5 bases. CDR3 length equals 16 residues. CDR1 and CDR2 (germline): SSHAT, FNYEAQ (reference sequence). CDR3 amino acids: CASSLLAGGPVETQYF. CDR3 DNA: TGTGCCAGCAGCTTACTAGCGGGGGGGCCTGTGGAGACCCAGTACTTC. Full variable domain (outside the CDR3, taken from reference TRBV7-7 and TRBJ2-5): GAGVSQSPRYKVTKRGQDVTLRCDPISSHATLYWYQQALGQGPEFLTYFNYEAQPDKSGLPSDRFSAERPEGSISTLTIQRTEQRDSAMYRCASSLLAGGPVETQYFGPGTRLLVL.

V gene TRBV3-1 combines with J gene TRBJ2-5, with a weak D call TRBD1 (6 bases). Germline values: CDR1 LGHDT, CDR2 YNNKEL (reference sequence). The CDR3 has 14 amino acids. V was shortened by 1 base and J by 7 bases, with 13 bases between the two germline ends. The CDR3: CASSQGTVDGTQYF. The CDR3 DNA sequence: TGTGCCAGCAGCCAAGGGACAGTGGACGGGACCCAGTACTTC.

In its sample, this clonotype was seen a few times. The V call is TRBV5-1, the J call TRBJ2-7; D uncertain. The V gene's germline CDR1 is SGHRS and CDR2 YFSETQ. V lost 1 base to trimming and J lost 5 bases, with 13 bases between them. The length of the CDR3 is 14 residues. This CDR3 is CASSLIPDLDEQYV. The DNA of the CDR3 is TGCGCCAGCAGCTTGATCCCCGACTTAGACGAGCAGTACGTC.

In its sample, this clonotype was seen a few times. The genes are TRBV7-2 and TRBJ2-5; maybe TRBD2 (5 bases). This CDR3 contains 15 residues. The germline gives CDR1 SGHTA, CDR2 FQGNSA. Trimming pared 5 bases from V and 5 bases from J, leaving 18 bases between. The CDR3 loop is CASSPDTGEMETQYF. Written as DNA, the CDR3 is TGTGCCAGCAGCCCTGACACCGGGGAAATGGAGACCCAGTACTTC.

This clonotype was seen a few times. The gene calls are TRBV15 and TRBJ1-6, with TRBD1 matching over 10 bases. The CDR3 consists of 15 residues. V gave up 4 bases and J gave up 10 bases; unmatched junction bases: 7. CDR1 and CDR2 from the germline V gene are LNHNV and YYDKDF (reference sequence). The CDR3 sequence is CATSKDRGLGSPLHF. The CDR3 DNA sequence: TGTGCCACCAGCAAAGACAGGGGGCTTGGGTCACCCCTCCACTTT.

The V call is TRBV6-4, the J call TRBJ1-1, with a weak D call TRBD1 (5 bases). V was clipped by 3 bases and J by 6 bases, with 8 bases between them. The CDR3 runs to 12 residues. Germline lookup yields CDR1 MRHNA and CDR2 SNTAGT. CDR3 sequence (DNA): TGTGCCAGCAGTGATGGGGGGGCTGAAGCTTTCTTT. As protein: CASSDGGAEAFF.

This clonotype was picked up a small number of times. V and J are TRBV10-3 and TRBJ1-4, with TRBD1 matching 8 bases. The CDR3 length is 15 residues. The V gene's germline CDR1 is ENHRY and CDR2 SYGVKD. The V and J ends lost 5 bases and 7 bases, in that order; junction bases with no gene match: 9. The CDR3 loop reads CAISPGGQGAEKLFF. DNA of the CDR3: TGTGCCATCAGTCCGGGTGGACAGGGTGCTGAAAAACTGTTTTTT.

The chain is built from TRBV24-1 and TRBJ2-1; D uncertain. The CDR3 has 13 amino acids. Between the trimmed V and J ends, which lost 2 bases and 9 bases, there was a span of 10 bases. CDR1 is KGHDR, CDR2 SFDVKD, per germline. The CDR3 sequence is CATSDSPWREQFF. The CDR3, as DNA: TGTGCCACCAGTGATTCCCCTTGGCGTGAGCAGTTCTTC.

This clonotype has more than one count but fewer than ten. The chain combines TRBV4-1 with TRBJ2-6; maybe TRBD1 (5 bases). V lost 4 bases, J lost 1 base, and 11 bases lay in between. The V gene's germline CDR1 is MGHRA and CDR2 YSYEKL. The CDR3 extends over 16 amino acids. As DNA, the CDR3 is TGCGCCAGCAGCCCCACAACAGGTTCTGGGGCCAACGTCCTGACTTTC. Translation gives CASSPTTGSGANVLTF.

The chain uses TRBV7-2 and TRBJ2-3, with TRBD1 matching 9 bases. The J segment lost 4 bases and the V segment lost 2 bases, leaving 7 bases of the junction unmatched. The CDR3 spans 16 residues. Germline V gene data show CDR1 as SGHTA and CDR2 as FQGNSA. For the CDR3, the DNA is TGTGCCAGCAGCTTACCCGGGACAGGGTTGTCAGATACGCAGTATTTT. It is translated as CASSLPGTGLSDTQYF.

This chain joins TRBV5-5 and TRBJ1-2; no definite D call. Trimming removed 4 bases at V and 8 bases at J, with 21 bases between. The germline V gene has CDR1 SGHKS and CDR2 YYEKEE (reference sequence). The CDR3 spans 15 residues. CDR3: CASSPLTPPSRGYTF. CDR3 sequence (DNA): TGTGCCAGCAGCCCTCTGACACCTCCTTCACGGGGCTACACCTTC.

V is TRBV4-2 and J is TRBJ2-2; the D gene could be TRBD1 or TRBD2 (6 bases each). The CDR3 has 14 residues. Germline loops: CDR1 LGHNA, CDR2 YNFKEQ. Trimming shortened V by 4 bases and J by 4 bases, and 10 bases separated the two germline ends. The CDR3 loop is CASSPRGPTGELFF. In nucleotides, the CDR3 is TGTGCCAGCAGCCCTCGGGGGCCCACCGGGGAGCTGTTTTTT.

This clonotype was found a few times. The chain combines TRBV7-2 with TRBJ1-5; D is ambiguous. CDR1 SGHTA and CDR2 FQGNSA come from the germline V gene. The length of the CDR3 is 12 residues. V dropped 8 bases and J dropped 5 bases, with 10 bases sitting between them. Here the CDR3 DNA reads TGTGCCAGCGCGGGATTCGATCAGCCCCAGCATTTT. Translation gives CASAGFDQPQHF.

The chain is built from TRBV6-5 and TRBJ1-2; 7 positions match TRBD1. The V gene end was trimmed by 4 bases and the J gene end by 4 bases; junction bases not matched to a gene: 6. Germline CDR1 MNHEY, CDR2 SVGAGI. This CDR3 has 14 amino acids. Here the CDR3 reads CASSFSDRVYGYTF. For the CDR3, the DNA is TGTGCCAGCAGTTTCTCAGACAGGGTCTATGGCTACACCTTC.

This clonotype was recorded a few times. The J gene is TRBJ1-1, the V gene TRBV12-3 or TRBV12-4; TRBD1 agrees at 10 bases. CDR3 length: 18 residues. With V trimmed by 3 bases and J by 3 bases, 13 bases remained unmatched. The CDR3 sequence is CASSFGMPGQGGDTEAFF. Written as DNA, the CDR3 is TGTGCCAGCAGTTTTGGAATGCCCGGACAGGGGGGTGACACTGAAGCTTTCTTT.

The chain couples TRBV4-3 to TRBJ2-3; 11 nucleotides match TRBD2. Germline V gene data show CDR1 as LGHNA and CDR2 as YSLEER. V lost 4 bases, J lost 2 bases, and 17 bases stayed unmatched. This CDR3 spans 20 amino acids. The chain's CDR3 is CASSLLGPGLADSYTDTQYF. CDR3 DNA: TGCGCCAGCAGCCTTCTCGGTCCGGGACTAGCGGATTCCTACACAGATACGCAGTATTTT.

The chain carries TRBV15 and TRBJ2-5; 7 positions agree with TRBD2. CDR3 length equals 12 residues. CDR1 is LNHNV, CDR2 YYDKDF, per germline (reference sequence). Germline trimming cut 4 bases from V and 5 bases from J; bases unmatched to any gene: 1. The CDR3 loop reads CATSMGGETQYF. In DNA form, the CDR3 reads TGTGCCACCAGCATGGGAGGGGAGACCCAGTACTTC.

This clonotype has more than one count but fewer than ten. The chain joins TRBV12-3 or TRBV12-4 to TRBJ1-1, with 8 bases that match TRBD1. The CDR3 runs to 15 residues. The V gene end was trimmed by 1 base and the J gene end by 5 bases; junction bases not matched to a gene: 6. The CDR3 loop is CASSLDRGAWTEAFF. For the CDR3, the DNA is TGTGCCAGCAGTTTAGACAGGGGGGCTTGGACTGAAGCTTTCTTT.

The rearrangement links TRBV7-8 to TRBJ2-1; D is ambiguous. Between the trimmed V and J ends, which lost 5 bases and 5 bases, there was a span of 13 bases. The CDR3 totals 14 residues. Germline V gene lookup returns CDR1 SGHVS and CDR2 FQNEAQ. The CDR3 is CASSPVGPDNEQFF. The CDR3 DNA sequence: TGTGCCAGCAGCCCCGTAGGGCCCGACAATGAGCAGTTCTTC.

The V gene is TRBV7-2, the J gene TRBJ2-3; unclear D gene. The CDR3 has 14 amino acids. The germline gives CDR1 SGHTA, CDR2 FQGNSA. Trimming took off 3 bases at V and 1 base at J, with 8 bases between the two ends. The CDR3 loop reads CASSFATRTDTQYF. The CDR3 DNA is TGTGCCAGCAGCTTCGCAACACGCACAGATACGCAGTATTTT.

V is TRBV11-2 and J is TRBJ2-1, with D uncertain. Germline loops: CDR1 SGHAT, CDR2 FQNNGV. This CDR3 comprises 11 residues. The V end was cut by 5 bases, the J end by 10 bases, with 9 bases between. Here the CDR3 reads CASSPAWEQFF. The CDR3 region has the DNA TGTGCCAGCAGCCCCGCTTGGGAGCAGTTCTTC.

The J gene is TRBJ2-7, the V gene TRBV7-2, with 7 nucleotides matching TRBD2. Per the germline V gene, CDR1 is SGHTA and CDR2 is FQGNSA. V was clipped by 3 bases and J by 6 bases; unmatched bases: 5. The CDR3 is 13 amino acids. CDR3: CASSFRGEAEQYF. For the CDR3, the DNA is TGTGCCAGCAGCTTCCGGGGGGAGGCCGAGCAGTACTTC.

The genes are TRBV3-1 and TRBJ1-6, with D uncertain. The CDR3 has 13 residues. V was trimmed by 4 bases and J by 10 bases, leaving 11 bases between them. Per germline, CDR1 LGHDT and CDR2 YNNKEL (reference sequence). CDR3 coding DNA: TGTGCCAGCAGCCCTGACCCTCGATCACCCCTCCACTTT. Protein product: CASSPDPRSPLHF. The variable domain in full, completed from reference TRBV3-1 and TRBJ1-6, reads DTAVSQTPKYLVTQMGNDKSIKCEQNLGHDTMYWYKQDSKKFLKIMFSYNNKELIINETVPNRFSPKSPDKAHLNLHINSLELGDSAVYFCASSPDPRSPLHFGNGTRLTVT.

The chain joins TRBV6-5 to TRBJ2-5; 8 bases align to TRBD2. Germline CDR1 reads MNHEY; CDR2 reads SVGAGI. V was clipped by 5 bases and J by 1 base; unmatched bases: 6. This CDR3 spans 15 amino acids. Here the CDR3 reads CASSESGGLQETQYF. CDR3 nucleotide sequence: TGTGCCAGCAGTGAAAGCGGGGGACTCCAAGAGACCCAGTACTTC.

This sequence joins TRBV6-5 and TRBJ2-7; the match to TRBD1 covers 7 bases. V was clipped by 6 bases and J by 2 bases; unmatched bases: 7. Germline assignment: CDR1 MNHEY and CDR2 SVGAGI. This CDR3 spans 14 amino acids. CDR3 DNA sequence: TGTGCCAGCAGGAGACAGGGTGGACCCTACGAGCAGTACTTC. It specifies CASRRQGGPYEQYF.

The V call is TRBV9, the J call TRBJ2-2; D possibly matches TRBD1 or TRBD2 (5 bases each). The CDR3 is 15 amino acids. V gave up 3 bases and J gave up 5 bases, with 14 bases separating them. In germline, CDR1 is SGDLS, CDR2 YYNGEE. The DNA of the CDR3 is TGTGCCAGCAGCGGCCGGGACGGTCAGACCGGGGAGCTGTTTTTT. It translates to CASSGRDGQTGELFF.